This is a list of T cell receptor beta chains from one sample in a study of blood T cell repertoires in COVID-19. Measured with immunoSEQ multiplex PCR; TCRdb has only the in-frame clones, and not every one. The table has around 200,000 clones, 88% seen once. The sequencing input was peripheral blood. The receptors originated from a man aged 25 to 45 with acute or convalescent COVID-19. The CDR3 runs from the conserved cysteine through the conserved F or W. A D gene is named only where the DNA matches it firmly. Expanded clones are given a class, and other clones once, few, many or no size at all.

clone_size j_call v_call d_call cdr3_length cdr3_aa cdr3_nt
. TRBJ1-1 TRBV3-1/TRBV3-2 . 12 CASSLGDTEAFF TGTGCCAGCAGCCTCGGGGACACTGAAGCTTTCTTT
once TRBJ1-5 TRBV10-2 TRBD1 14 CASRDGQVNQPQHF TGCGCCAGCAGAGACGGACAGGTCAATCAGCCCCAGCATTTT
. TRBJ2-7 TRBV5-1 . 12 CASSLNLYEQYF TGCGCCAGCAGCTTAAACTTATACGAGCAGTACTTC
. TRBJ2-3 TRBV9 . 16 CASSVGGGGASGTQYF TGTGCCAGCAGCGTAGGTGGCGGTGGGGCGTCGGGTACGCAGTATTTT
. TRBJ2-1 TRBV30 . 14 CAWNAGMVTNEQFF TGTGCCTGGAACGCAGGAATGGTTACGAATGAGCAGTTCTTC
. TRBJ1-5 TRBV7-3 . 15 CASSWRTGGNQPQHF TGTGCCAGCAGCTGGAGGACGGGTGGCAATCAGCCCCAGCATTTT
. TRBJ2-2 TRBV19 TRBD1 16 CASSIDRTGDTGELFF TGTGCCAGTAGTATAGACCGGACAGGGGACACCGGGGAGCTGTTTTTT
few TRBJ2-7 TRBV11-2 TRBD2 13 CASSYTSGYEQYF TGTGCCAGCAGCTATACTAGCGGCTACGAGCAGTACTTC
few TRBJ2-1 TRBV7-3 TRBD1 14 CASSRDRINNEQFF TGTGCCAGCAGCCGGGACAGGATAAACAATGAGCAGTTCTTC
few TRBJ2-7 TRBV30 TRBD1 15 CAWRDDRGHSYEQYF TGTGCCTGGAGGGATGACAGGGGACACTCCTACGAGCAGTACTTC
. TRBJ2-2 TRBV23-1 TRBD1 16 CASRVSDRINTGELFF TGCGCCAGCAGAGTTTCGGACAGGATAAACACCGGGGAGCTGTTTTTT
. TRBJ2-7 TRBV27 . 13 CASSLGGPYEQYF TGTGCCAGCAGTTTAGGGGGCCCCTACGAGCAGTACTTC
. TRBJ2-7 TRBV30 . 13 CAWSPWGPGEQYF TGTGCCTGGAGTCCGTGGGGGCCAGGAGAGCAGTACTTC
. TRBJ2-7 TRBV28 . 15 CASSLGGRVDYEQYF TGTGCCAGCAGTTTAGGGGGCAGGGTAGACTACGAGCAGTACTTC
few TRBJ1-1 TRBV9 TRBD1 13 CASSAGGLTEAFF TGTGCCAGCAGCGCAGGGGGTCTCACTGAAGCTTTCTTT
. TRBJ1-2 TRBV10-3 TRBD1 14 CAISRTGGEDGYTF TGTGCCATCAGCAGGACAGGGGGAGAGGATGGCTACACCTTC
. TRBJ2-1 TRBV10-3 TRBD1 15 CAISESLGQGDEQFF TGTGCCATCAGTGAGTCGTTGGGACAGGGCGATGAGCAGTTCTTC
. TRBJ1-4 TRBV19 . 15 CASSIGSGAGEKLFF TGTGCCAGTAGTATTGGCTCAGGGGCAGGCGAAAAACTGTTTTTT
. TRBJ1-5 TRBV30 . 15 CAWSAGGGNNQPQHF TGTGCCTGGAGCGCGGGGGGAGGGAACAATCAGCCCCAGCATTTT
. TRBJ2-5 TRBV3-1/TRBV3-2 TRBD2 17 CASNPGTGGGPRETQYF TGTGCCAGCAACCCAGGCACGGGGGGGGGACCTAGGGAGACCCAGTACTTC
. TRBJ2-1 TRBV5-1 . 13 CASSLSSVHEQFF TGCGCCAGCAGTTTGTCTAGCGTCCATGAGCAGTTCTTC
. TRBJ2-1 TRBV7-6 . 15 CASSLDQGGGREQFF TGTGCCAGCAGCTTAGACCAGGGAGGGGGACGCGAGCAGTTCTTC
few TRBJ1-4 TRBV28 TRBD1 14 CASSLDRGTEKLFF TGTGCCAGCAGTCTGGACAGGGGTACCGAAAAACTGTTTTTT
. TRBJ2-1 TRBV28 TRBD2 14 CASSPAWGGDEQFF TGTGCCAGCAGTCCCGCGTGGGGGGGGGATGAGCAGTTCTTC
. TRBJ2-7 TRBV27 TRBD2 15 CASSYLAESSYEQYF TGTGCCAGCAGTTACCTAGCGGAGAGCTCCTACGAGCAGTACTTC
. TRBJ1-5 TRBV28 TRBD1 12 CASVSGGRPQHF TGTGCAAGCGTATCAGGGGGCCGGCCCCAGCATTTT
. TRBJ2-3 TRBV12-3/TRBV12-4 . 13 CASSFKADNTQYF TGTGCCAGCAGTTTTAAGGCAGACAATACGCAGTATTTT
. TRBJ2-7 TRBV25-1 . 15 CASSSPDKAPYEQYF TGTGCCAGCAGTAGCCCGGACAAGGCCCCGTACGAGCAGTACTTC
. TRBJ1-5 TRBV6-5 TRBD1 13 CASGGTVNQPQHF TGTGCCAGCGGCGGGACAGTGAATCAGCCCCAGCATTTT
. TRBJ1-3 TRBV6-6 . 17 CASSPLRSPDLGNTIYF TGTGCCAGCAGTCCCCTTAGGAGTCCCGACTTGGGAAACACCATATATTTT
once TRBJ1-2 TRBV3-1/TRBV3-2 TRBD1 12 CASSRDRYGYTF TGTGCCAGCAGCCGGGACAGGTATGGCTACACCTTC
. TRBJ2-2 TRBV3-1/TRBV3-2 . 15 CASSRQNANTGELFF TGTGCCAGCAGCCGACAAAACGCGAACACCGGGGAGCTGTTTTTT
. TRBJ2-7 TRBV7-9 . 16 CASSPPTGAGRYEQYF TGTGCCAGCAGCCCCCCGACGGGCGCGGGAAGATACGAGCAGTACTTC
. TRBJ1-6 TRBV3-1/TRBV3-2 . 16 CASSQKGGANNSPLHF TGTGCCAGCAGCCAAAAGGGGGGGGCCAATAATTCACCCCTCCACTTT
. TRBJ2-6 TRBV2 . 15 CASRTAASGANVLTF TGTGCCAGCAGGACAGCTGCCTCTGGGGCCAACGTCCTGACTTTC
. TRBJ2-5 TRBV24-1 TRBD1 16 CATSVQGARAQETQYF TGTGCCACCAGTGTTCAGGGGGCGAGGGCCCAAGAGACCCAGTACTTC
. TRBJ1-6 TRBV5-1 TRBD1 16 CASSLAGDRARSPLHF TGCGCCAGCAGCTTGGCCGGGGACAGGGCGCGCTCACCCCTCCACTTT
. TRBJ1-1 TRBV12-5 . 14 CASGPGLGPPEAFF TGTGCTAGTGGTCCGGGATTAGGGCCTCCTGAAGCTTTCTTT
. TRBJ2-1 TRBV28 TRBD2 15 CASSLSGRTIGEQFF TGTGCCAGCAGTTTAAGCGGGAGGACCATAGGGGAGCAGTTCTTC
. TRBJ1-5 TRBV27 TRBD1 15 CASSLSAGGGQPQHF TGTGCCAGCAGTTTATCAGCAGGGGGCGGTCAGCCCCAGCATTTT
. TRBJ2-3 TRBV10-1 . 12 CASSARGDTQYF TGCGCCAGCAGCGCGAGAGGAGATACGCAGTATTTT
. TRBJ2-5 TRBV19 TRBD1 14 CASSMGQGYETQYF TGTGCCAGTAGTATGGGACAGGGGTACGAGACCCAGTACTTC
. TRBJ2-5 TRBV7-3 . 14 CASSLAGWEETQYF TGTGCCAGCAGCTTAGCGGGATGGGAAGAGACCCAGTACTTC
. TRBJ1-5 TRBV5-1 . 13 CASSLWGDQPQHF TGCGCCAGCAGCTTGTGGGGGGATCAGCCCCAGCATTTT
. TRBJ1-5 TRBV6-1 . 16 CASSEWGGRGNQPQHF TGTGCCAGCAGTGAGTGGGGAGGGCGGGGAAATCAGCCCCAGCATTTT
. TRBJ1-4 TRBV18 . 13 CASSPPSGWLLFF TGTGCCAGCTCACCACCGTCGGGGTGGTTACTGTTTTTT
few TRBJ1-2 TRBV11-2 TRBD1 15 CASSLDTGAPYGYTF TGTGCCAGCAGCTTAGACACAGGGGCCCCCTATGGCTACACCTTC
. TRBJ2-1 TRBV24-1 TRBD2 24 CATSDFRKGAGDVVWARGTYEQFF TGTGCCACCAGTGATTTTCGGAAAGGAGCGGGAGACGTTGTTTGGGCTCGAGGAACATATGAGCAGTTCTTC
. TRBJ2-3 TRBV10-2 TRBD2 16 CASSEIKRGATDTQYF TGCGCCAGCAGTGAGATTAAGCGGGGGGCCACAGATACGCAGTATTTT
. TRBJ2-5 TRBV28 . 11 CASQHRGTQYF TGTGCCAGCCAACACCGAGGGACCCAGTACTTC
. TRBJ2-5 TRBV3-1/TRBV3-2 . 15 CASSQPGLARETQYF TGTGCCAGCAGCCAACCGGGATTGGCGAGGGAGACCCAGTACTTC
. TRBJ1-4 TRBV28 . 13 CASSVGQLEKLFF TGTGCCAGCAGTGTAGGACAGCTTGAAAAACTGTTTTTT
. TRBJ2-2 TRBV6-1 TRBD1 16 CASSDRTGKNTGELFF TGTGCCAGCAGTGATCGGACAGGGAAGAACACCGGGGAGCTGTTTTTT
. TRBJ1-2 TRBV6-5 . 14 CASRDHQGNYGYTF TGTGCCAGCAGGGATCATCAGGGGAACTATGGCTACACCTTC
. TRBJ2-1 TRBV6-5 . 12 CASHDGYNEQFF TGTGCCAGCCACGACGGGTACAATGAGCAGTTCTTC